This TCR beta chain was captured in a study of blood T cell repertoires in COVID-19. All enrollees were roughly 18 to 90 years old and from some 24 US areas. Original processing methods: Amplification of reference gene primers provided the estimated nucleated cell counts. Clones were sequenced by immunoSEQ multiplex PCR, and TCRdb holds only the in-frame ones, with some missing. V, J and clone size are taken as reported in that table, and D and trimming were inferred from the DNA itself. The profile shows over 350,000 clones, roughly 87% of them singletons. Germline V gene lookup returns CDR1 WSHSY and CDR2 SAAADI. The V segment lost 2 bases and the J segment 4 bases; nucleotides outside the gene matches: 5. This CDR3 comprises 15 residues.

The sequence derives from a woman younger than 35 with acute COVID-19. Sequencing was carried out using PBMCs or T cells enriched from blood (not recorded which). V is TRBV10-2 and J is TRBJ2-3, with TRBD2 matching 8 bases. CDR3 DNA sequence: TGCGCCAGCAGTGAGAGGACTAGCTTGGCAGATACGCAGTATTTT. Its translation is CASSERTSLADTQYF.